The present entry profiles one T cell receptor beta chain with its context. What it recognizes is unknown. Healthy bone marrow donors supplied every sample. The sample originates from a study of cytomegalovirus exposure and HLA in healthy donors. Findings of the study overall: One variant, a missense change in DCLRE1C, was linked in a later analysis to TCR beta V- and J-gene trimming. Most of the TCR beta V segments (in an earlier analysis) were productive either about 87% or about 30% of the time.

Amplification used 60 Vbeta primers and 13 Jbeta primers. TCRdb keeps only in-frame clones here, not all; method: immunoSEQ multiplex PCR. This table holds roughly 140,000 clones, around 81% found once. The V gene's germline CDR1 is SGHTA and CDR2 FQGNSA. The CDR3 is made up of 15 amino acids. With 3 bases removed from V and 8 bases from J, the gap between germline ends came to 16 bases. The TCR sequence derives from a man in his forties in good health and CMV-seropositive. The sample consisted of PBMCs. The chain employs TRBV7-2 and TRBJ1-4; weak D call: TRBD1 (6 bases). The CDR3 nucleotides read TGTGCCAGCAGCTTTTTCGGCAGGGGTGGCGAAAAACTGTTTTTT. This translates into CASSFFGRGGEKLFF.